This T cell receptor beta chain was recovered during a study of T cells in Graves' hyperthyroidism and ophthalmopathy. The wider study: Blood was drawn when the patient was first diagnosed and still untreated. Study-wide points: Among thyroid clonotypes expanded above 0.001, most also appeared in blood. The model made its ophthalmopathy prediction, and onset followed a median 6.5 months later.

Researchers amplified the TCR beta CDR3 regions from RNA transcripts. HTBI primers drove first-round RT-PCR of the TCR CDR3. Using its own MiXCR run on the multiplex PCR reads, TCRdb lists one record per CDR3 protein. The sample carries a few hundred thousand distinct CDR3 sequences, around 14% recorded once. J gave up 7 bases and V 5 bases, and 10 bases lay outside the gene matches. The CDR3 runs 14 residues. The germline V gene encodes CDR1 SNHLY and CDR2 FYNNEI. Before ophthalmopathy appeared, progressors gave blood at initial hyperthyroidism diagnosis. This clonotype has a count of ten or more. The antigen is undetermined.

The sequence derives from a woman in her thirties with Graves' hyperthyroidism that later progressed to Graves' ophthalmopathy. The chain links TRBV2 to TRBJ2-5, with 7 bases aligning to TRBD1. Input material: blood. The CDR3 is CASSRDRALGTQYF. The CDR3 bases are TGTGCCAGCAGTCGTGACAGGGCTCTCGGGACCCAGTACTTC.